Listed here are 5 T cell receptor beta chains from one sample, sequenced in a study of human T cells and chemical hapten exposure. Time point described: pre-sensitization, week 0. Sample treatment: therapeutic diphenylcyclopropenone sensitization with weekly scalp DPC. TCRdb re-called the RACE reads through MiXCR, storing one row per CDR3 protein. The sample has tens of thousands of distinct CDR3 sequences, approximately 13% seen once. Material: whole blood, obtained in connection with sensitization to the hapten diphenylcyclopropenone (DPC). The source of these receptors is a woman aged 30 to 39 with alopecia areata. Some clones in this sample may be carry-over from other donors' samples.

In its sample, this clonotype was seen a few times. CDR3 sequence: CSAKGAPSYEQYF. The CDR3 DNA reads as TGCAGTGCTAAGGGGGCGCCTTCCTACGAGCAGTACTTC. This chain joins TRBV20-1 and TRBJ2-7; TRBD1 aligns across 7 bases. CDR3 length: 13 residues. The V gene's germline CDR1 is DFQATT and CDR2 SNEGSKA (reference sequence). With V trimmed by 4 bases and J by 1 base, 4 bases remained unmatched.

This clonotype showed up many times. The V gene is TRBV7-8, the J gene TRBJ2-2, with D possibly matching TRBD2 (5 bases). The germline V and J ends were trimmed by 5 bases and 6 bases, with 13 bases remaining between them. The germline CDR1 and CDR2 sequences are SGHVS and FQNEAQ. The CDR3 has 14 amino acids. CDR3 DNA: TGTGCCAGCAGCCTCTCGGGGAAGGCCGGGGAGCTGTTTTTT. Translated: CASSLSGKAGELFF.

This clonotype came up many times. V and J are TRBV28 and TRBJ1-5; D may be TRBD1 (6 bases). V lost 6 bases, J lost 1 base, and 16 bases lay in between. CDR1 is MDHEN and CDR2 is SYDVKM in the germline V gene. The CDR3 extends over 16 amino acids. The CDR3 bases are TGTGCCAGCAGGATATTGTCGACAGGAAGCAATCAGCCCCAGCATTTT. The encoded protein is CASRILSTGSNQPQHF.

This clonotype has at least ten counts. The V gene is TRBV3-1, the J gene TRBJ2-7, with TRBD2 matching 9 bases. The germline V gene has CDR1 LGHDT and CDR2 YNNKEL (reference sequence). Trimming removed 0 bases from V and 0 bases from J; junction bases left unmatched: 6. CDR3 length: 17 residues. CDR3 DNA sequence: TGTGCCAGCAGCCAAGATCCTAAGCGGGAGGACTCCTACGAGCAGTACTTC. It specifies CASSQDPKREDSYEQYF.

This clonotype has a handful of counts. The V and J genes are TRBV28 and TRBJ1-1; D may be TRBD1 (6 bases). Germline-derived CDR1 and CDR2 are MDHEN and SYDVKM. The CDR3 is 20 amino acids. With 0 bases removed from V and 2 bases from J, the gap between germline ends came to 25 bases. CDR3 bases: TGTGCCAGCAGTTTATGCGGTACTGACCAACAGACAGGTCTAAACACTGAAGCTTTCTTT. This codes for CASSLCGTDQQTGLNTEAFF.